One sample yielded the 10 T cell receptor beta chains listed below, sequenced in a study of T-cell memory formation after mild COVID-19. TCRdb reanalysed the 5' RACE reads using MiXCR and keeps one entry per CDR3 protein. The sample has over 350,000 distinct CDR3 sequences, 20% to 25% seen once; the top ten hold around 8.1%. The sample comprised PBMCs or a T cell subset sorted from them (not recorded which). The receptor source for this set is an adult woman who had mild COVID-19 (a few samples of this study predate the infection). Cell type and time point are not known.

The chain uses TRBV2 and TRBJ1-5; D remains ambiguous. The V end lost 6 bases, the J end lost 1 base, and 13 bases lay between the germline ends. The CDR3 has 15 residues. CDR1 SNHLY and CDR2 FYNNEI come from the germline V gene. The CDR3 sequence: CASRRAVWSNQPQHF. In nucleotides, the CDR3 is TGTGCCAGCAGGCGGGCAGTATGGAGCAATCAGCCCCAGCATTTT.

The V call is TRBV5-1, the J call TRBJ1-1; tentatively, D is TRBD1 (5 bases). Germline V gene sequence: CDR1 SGHRS, CDR2 YFSETQ. V lost 1 base to trimming and J lost 0 bases, with 7 bases between them. CDR3 length equals 14 residues. CDR3 residues: CASSLPGLNTEAFF. The CDR3 nucleotides are TGCGCCAGCAGCTTGCCAGGGTTGAACACTGAAGCTTTCTTT.

A few counts support this clonotype. The V call is TRBV20-1, the J call TRBJ2-7, with a possible D match to TRBD2 (7 bases). The CDR3 covers 14 residues. Germline CDR1 DFQATT, CDR2 SNEGSKA (reference sequence). V lost 3 bases and J 6 bases, leaving 18 bases between the germline ends. CDR3 loop: CSARGRGGASEQYF. CDR3 sequence (DNA): TGCAGTGCTAGGGGTCGTGGGGGGGCTTCCGAGCAGTACTTC.

This clonotype was recorded a few times. The rearrangement joins TRBV7-9 to TRBJ2-5, with 8 positions matching TRBD1. Germline trimming cut 1 base from V and 4 bases from J; bases unmatched to any gene: 5. Germline lookup yields CDR1 SEHNR and CDR2 FQNEAQ (reference sequence). CDR3 length: 15 amino acids. CDR3 in amino acids: CASSLVQDRGETQYF. The CDR3 coding sequence is TGTGCCAGCAGCTTAGTTCAAGACAGGGGAGAGACCCAGTACTTC.

The chain recombines TRBV7-2 with TRBJ2-1, with D possibly being TRBD2 (7 bases). Trimming left V 11 bases short and J 4 bases short, with 18 bases between. The CDR3 totals 14 residues. Germline lookup yields CDR1 SGHTA and CDR2 FQGNSA. CDR3 nucleotide sequence: TGTGCCTCGGGAAGGGGGAGGGCTTACAATGAGCAGTTCTTC. Its protein is CASGRGRAYNEQFF.

This clonotype was seen only once. The chain employs TRBV11-3 and TRBJ2-1; 8 nucleotides align to TRBD2. Per the germline V gene, CDR1 is SGHNT and CDR2 is YENEEA. This CDR3 has 15 residues. V dropped 4 bases and J dropped 4; count of bases not matched to a gene: 6. CDR3 DNA sequence: TGTGCCAGCAGCTCCAAGACTAGCGTATACAATGAGCAGTTCTTC. This translates into CASSSKTSVYNEQFF.

In its sample, this clonotype was seen many times. V is TRBV12-3 or TRBV12-4 and J is TRBJ1-1; possibly TRBD1 for D (5 bases). The CDR3 covers 14 residues. Trimming left V 3 bases short and J 6 bases short, with 14 bases between. Written as DNA, the CDR3 is TGTGCCAGCAGTTTGGCGCGGGGCGGCTCTGAAGCTTTCTTT. This gives the protein CASSLARGGSEAFF.

This clonotype was counted only a few times. V gene TRBV5-1 combines with J gene TRBJ2-3; D is perhaps TRBD2 (6 bases). The germline gives CDR1 SGHRS, CDR2 YFSETQ. The CDR3 spans 14 residues. The V end lost 3 bases, the J end lost 6 bases, and 14 bases lay between the germline ends. CDR3 coding DNA: TGCGCCAGCAGCTCCTTAGCGGAGCGGGATACGCAGTATTTT. Protein product: CASSSLAERDTQYF.

Only a few counts were recorded for this clonotype. The J gene is TRBJ1-2, the V gene TRBV12-3 or TRBV12-4; a possible D gene is TRBD1 (5 bases). Trimming left V 2 bases short and J 0 bases short, with 10 bases between. CDR3 size: 15 residues. CDR3 nucleotides: TGTGCCAGCAGTTTACAGGGTCAAGCTAACTATGGCTACACCTTC. It is translated as CASSLQGQANYGYTF.

The chain couples TRBV30 to TRBJ2-7; 10 bases are shared with TRBD1. This CDR3 contains 15 residues. Germline lookup yields CDR1 GTSNPN and CDR2 SVGIG (reference sequence). V lost 1 base and J lost 3; bases outside the gene matches: 6. This CDR3 reads CAWSGTGGMGYEQYF. The CDR3 region has the DNA TGTGCCTGGAGTGGGACAGGGGGTATGGGCTACGAGCAGTACTTC.